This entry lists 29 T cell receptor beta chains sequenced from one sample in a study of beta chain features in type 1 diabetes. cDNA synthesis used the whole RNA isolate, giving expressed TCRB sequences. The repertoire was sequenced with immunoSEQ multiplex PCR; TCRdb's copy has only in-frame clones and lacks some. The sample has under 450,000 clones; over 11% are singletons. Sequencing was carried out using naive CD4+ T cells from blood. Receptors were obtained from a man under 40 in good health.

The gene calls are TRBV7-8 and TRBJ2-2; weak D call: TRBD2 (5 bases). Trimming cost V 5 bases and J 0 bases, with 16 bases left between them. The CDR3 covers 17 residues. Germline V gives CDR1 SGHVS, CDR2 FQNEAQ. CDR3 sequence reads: CASSPIRRGSNTGELFF. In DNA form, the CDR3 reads TGTGCCAGCAGCCCCATTCGTCGGGGTTCGAACACCGGGGAGCTGTTTTTT.

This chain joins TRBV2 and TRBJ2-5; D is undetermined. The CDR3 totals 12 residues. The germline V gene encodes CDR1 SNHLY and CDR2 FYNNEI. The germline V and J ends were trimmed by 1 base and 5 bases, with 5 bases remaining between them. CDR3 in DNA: TGTGCCAGCAGTGAAGGTCCGGAGACCCAGTACTTC. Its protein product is CASSEGPETQYF.

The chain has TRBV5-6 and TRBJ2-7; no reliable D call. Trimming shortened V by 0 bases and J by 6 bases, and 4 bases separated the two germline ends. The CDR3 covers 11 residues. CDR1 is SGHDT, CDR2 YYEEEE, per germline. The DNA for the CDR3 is TGTGCCAGCAGCTTGGGGATCGAGCAGTACGTC. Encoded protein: CASSLGIEQYV.

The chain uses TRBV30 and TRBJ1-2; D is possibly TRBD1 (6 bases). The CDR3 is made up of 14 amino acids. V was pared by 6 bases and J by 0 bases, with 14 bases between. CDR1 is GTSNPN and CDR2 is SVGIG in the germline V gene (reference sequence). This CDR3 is CACTGTSANYGYTF. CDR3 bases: TGTGCCTGCACCGGGACATCAGCTAACTATGGCTACACCTTC.

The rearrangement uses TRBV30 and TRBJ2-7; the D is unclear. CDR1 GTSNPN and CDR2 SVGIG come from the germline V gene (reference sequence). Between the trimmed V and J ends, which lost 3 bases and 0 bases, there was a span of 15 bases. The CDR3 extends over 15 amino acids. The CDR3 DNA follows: TGTGCCTGGAGAGTGCCAGGAAAGAGCTCCTACGAGCAGTACGTC. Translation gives CAWRVPGKSSYEQYV.

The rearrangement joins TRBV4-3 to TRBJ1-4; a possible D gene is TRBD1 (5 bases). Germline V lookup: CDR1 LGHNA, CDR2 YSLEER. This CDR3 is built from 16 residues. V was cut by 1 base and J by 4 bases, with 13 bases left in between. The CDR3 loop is CASSQGLGTINEKLFF. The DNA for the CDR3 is TGCGCCAGCAGCCAAGGTCTCGGGACGATTAATGAAAAACTGTTTTTT.

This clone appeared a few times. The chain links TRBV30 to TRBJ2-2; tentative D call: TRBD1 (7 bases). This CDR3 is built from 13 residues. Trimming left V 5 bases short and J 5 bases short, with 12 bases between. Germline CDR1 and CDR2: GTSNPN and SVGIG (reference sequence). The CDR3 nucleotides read TGTGCCTGGTGGCAGGGGGGAACCGGGGAGCTGTTTTTT. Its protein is CAWWQGGTGELFF. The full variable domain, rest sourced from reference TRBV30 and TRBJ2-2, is SQTIHQWPATLVQPVGSPLSLECTVEGTSNPNLYWYRQAAGRGLQLLFYSVGIGQISSEVPQNLSASRPQDRQFILSSKKLLLSDSGFYLCAWWQGGTGELFFGEGSRLTVL.

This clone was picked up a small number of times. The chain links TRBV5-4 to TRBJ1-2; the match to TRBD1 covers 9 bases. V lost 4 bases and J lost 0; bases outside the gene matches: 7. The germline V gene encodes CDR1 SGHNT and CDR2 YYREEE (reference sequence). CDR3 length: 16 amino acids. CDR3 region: CASSPGQGLANYGYTF. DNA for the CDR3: TGTGCCAGCAGCCCGGGACAGGGATTAGCTAACTATGGCTACACCTTC.

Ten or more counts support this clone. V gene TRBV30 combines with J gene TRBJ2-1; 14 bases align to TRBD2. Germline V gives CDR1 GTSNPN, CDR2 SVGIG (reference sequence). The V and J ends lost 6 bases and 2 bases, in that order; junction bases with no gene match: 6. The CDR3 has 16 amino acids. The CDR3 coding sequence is TGTGCCTGTACGGGGACTAGCGGGGGAGCCTACAATGAGCAGTTCTTC. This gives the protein CACTGTSGGAYNEQFF.

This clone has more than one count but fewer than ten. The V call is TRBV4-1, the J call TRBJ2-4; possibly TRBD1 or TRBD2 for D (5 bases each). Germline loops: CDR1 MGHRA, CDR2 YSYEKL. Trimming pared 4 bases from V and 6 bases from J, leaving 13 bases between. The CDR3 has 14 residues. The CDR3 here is CASSPPWGINIQYF. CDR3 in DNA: TGCGCCAGCAGCCCCCCTTGGGGGATAAACATTCAGTACTTC.

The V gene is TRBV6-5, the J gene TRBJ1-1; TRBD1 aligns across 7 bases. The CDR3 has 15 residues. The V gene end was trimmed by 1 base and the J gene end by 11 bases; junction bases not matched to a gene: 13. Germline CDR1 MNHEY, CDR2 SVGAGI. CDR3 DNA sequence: TGTGCCAGCAGTTACTATCCGGGACAGCCTAAGGAGGCTTTCTTT. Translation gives CASSYYPGQPKEAFF.

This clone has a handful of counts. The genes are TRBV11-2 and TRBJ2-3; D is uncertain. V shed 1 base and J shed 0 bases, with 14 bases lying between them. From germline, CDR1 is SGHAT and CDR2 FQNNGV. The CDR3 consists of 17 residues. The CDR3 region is CASSLGFGSRSTDTQYF. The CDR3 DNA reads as TGTGCCAGCAGCTTAGGGTTTGGTAGCAGGAGCACAGATACGCAGTATTTT.

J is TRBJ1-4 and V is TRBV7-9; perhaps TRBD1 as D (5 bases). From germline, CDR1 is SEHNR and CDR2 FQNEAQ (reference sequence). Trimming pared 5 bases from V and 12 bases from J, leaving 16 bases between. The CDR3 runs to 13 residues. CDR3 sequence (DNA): TGTGCCAGCAGCCCTAGGATAAGAGGGGAACTGTTTTTT. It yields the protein CASSPRIRGELFF. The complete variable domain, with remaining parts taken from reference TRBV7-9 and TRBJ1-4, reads DTGVSQNPRHKITKRGQNVTFRCDPISEHNRLYWYRQTLGQGPEFLTYFQNEAQLEKSRLLSDRFSAERPKGSFSTLEIQRTEQGDSAMYLCASSPRIRGELFFGSGTQLSVL.

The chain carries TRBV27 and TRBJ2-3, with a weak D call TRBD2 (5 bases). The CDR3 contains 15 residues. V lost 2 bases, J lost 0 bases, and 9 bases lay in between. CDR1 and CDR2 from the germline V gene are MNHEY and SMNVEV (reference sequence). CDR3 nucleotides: TGTGCCAGCAGTTTAGGACTTTCTAGCACAGATACGCAGTATTTT. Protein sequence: CASSLGLSSTDTQYF.

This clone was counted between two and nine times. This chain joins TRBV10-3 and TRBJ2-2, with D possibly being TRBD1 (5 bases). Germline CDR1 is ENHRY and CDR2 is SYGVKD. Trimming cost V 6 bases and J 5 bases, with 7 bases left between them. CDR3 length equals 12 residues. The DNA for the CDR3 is TGTGCCATCAGAGGGGTAACCGGGGAGCTGTTTTTT. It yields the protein CAIRGVTGELFF.

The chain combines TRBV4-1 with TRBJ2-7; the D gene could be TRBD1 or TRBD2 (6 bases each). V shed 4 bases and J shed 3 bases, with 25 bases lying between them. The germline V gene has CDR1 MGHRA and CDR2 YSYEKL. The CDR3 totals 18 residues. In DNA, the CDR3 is TGCGCCAGCAGCCCAAGAGGGGGTGGAATAGCGGCAATCTACGAGCAGTACTTC. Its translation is CASSPRGGGIAAIYEQYF.

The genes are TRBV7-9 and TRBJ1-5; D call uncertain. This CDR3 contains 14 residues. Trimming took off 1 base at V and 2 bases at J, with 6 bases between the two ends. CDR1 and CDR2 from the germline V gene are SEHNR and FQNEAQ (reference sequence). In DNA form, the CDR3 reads TGTGCCAGCAGCTTAGAATCGGGCAATCAGCCCCAGCATTTT. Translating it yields CASSLESGNQPQHF.

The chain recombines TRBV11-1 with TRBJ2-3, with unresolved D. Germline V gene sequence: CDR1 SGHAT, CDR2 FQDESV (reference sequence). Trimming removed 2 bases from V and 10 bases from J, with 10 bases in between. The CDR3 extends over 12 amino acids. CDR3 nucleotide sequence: TGTGCCAGCAGCTTACAACTCCAGGCGCAGTATTTT. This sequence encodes CASSLQLQAQYF.

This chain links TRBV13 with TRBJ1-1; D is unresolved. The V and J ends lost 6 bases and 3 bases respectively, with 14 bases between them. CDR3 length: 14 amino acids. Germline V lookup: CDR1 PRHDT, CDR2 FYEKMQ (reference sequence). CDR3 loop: CASSKRRADTEAFF. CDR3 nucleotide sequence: TGTGCCAGCAGTAAAAGGAGGGCTGACACTGAAGCTTTCTTT.

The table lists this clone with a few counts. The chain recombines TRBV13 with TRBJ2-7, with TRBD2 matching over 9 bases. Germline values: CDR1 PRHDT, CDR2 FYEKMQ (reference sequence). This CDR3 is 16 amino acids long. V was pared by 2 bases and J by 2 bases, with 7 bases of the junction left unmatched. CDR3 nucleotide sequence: TGTGCCAGCAGCTTACTACTAGCGGGCCTTACCTACGAGCAGTACGTC. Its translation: CASSLLLAGLTYEQYV.

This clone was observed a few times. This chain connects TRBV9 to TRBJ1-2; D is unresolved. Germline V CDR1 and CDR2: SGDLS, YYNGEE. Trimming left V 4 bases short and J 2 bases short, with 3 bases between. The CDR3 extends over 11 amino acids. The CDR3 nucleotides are TGTGCCAGCAGCTCCAACTATGGCTACACCTTC. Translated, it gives CASSSNYGYTF.

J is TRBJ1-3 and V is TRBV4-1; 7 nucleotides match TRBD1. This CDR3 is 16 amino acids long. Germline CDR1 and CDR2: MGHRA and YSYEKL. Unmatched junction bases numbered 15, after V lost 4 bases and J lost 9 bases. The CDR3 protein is CASSRFTGAFSSTIYF. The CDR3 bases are TGCGCCAGCAGCCGGTTTACAGGGGCCTTCTCCTCCACCATATATTTT.

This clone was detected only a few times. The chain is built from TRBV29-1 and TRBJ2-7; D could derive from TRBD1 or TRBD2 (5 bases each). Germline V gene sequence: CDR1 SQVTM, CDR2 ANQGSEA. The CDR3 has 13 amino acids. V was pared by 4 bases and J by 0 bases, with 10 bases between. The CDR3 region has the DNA TGCAGCGTTGGGGACGCAAGCTCCTACGAGCAGTACTTC. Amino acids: CSVGDASSYEQYF.

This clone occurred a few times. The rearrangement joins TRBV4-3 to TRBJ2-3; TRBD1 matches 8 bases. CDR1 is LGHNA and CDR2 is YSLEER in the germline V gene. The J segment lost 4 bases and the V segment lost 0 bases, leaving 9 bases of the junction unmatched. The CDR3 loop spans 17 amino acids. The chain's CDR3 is CASSQDSRTGFADTQYF. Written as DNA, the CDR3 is TGCGCCAGCAGCCAAGATTCACGGACAGGGTTCGCAGATACGCAGTATTTT.

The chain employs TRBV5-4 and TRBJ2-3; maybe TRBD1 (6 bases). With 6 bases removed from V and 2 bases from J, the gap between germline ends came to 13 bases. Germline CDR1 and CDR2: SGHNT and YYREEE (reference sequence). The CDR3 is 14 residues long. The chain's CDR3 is CASKSGQLTDTQYF. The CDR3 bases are TGTGCCAGCAAAAGTGGACAGCTCACAGATACGCAGTATTTT.

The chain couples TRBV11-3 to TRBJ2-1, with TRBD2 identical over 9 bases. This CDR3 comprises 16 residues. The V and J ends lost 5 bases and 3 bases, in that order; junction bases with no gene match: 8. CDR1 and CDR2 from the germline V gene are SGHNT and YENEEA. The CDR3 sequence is CASSLRTSAIYNEQFF. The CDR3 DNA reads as TGTGCCAGCAGCCTCCGGACTAGCGCCATCTACAATGAGCAGTTCTTC. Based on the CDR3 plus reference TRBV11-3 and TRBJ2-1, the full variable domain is EAGVVQSPRYKIIEKKQPVAFWCNPISGHNTLYWYLQNLGQGPELLIRYENEEAVDDSQLPKDRFSAERLKGVDSTLKIQPAELGDSAVYLCASSLRTSAIYNEQFFGPGTRLTVL.

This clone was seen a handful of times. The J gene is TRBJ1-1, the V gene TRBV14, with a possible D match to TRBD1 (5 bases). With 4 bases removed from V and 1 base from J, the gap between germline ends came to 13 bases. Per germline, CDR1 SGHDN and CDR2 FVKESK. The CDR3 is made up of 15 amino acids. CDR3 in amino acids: CASSLGRGSNTEAFF. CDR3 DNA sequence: TGTGCCAGCAGCCTCGGGCGGGGGTCGAACACTGAAGCTTTCTTT.

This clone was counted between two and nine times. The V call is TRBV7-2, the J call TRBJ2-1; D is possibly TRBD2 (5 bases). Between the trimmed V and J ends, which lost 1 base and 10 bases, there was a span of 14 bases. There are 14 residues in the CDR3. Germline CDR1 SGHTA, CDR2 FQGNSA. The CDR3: CASSLGVAIHEQFF. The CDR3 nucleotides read TGTGCCAGCAGCTTAGGGGTAGCGATCCACGAGCAGTTCTTC.

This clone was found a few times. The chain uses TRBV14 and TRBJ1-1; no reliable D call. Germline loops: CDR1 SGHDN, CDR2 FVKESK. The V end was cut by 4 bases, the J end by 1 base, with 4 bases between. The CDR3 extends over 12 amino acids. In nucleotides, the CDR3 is TGTGCCAGCAGCCCACAGAACACTGAAGCTTTCTTT. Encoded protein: CASSPQNTEAFF.